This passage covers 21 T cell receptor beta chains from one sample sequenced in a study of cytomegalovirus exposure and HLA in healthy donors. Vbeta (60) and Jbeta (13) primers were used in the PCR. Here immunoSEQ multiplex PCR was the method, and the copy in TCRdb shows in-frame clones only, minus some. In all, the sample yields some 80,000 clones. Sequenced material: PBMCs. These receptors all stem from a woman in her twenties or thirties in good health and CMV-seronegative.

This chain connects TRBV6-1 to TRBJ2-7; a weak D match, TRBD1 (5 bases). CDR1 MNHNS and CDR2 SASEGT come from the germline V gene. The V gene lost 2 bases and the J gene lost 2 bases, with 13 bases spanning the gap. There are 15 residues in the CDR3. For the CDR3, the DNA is TGTGCCAGCAGTGAACGGGTAGGGGCAACCTACGAGCAGTACTTC. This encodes CASSERVGATYEQYF.

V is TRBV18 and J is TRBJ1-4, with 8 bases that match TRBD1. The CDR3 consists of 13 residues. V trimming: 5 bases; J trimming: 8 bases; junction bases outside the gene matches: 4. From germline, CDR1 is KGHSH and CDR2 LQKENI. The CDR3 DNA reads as TGTGCCAGCTCAAACGGACAGGGAGAAAAACTGTTTTTT. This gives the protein CASSNGQGEKLFF.

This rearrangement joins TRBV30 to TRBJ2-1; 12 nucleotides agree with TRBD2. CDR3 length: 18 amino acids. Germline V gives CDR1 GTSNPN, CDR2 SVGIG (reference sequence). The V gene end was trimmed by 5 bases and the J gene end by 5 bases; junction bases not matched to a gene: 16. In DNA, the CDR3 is TGTGCCTGGGAAGGGGGACTAGCGGGCGTAACGAGGAACAATGAGCAGTTCTTC. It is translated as CAWEGGLAGVTRNNEQFF.

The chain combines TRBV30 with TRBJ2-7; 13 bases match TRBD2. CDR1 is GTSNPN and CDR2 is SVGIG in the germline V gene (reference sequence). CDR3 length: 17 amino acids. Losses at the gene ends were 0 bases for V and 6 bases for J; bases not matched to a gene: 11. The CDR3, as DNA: TGTGCCTGGAGTGTAAAAATAACTAGCGGGAGGGTGGCCGAGCAGTACTTC. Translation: CAWSVKITSGRVAEQYF.

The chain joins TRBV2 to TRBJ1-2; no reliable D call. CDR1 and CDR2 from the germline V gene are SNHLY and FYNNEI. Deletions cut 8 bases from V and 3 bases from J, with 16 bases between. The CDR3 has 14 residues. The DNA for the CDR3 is TGTGCCAGCGAGGGAACATGGGGAGACTATGGCTACACCTTC. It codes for CASEGTWGDYGYTF.

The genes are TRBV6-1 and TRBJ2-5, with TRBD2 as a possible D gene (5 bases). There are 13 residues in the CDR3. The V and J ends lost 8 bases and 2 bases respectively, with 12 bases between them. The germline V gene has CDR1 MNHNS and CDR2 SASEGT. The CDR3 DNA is TGTGCCAGCGCGGGTCTACTTCAAGAGACCCAGTACTTC. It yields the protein CASAGLLQETQYF.

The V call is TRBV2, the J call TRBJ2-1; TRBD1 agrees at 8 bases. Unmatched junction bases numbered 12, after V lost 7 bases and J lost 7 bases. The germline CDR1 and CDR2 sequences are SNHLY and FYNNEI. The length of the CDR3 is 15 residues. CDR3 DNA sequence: TGTGCCAGCATAGAGGCAGGGGGCGGATGGAATGAGCAGTTCTTC. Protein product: CASIEAGGGWNEQFF.

The CDR3 reads CASRRGRGTEAFF. CDR3 in DNA: TGTGCCAGCAGACGCGGACGGGGCACTGAAGCTTTCTTT. The genes are TRBV6-5 and TRBJ1-1; D gene uncertain. The V gene's germline CDR1 is MNHEY and CDR2 SVGAGI. The CDR3 spans 13 residues. V was clipped by 6 bases and J by 4 bases, with 12 bases between them.

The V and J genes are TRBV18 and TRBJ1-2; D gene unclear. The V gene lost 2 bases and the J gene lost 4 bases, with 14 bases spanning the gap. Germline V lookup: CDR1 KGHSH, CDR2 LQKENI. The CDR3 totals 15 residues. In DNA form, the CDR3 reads TGTGCCAGCTCACCAGCCTCACAGAGTGTCTATGGCTACACCTTC. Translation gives CASSPASQSVYGYTF.

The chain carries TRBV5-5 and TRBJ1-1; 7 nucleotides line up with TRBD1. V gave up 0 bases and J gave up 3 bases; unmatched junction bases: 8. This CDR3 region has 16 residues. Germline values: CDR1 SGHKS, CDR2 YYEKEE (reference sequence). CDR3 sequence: CASSLGQGMRHTEAFF. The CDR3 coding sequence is TGTGCCAGCAGCTTGGGACAGGGAATGAGGCACACTGAAGCTTTCTTT.

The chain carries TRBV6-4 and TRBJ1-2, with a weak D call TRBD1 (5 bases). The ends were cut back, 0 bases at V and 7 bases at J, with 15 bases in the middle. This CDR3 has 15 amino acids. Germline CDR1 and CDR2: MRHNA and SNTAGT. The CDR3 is CASSDSVGGVSGYTF. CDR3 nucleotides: TGTGCCAGCAGTGACTCCGTGGGGGGAGTCAGTGGCTACACCTTC.

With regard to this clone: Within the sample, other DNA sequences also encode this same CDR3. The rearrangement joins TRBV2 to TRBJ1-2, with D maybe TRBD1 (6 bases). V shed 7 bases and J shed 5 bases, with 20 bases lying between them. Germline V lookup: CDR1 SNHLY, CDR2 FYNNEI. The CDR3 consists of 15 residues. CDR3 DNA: TGTGCCAGCACCAATTTCGCCCAGGGGAGATATGGCTACACCTTC. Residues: CASTNFAQGRYGYTF.

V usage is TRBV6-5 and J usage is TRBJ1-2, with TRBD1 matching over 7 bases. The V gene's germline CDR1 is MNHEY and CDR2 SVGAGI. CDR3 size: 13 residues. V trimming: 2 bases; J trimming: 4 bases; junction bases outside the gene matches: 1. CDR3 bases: TGTGCCAGCAGTTACGACAGGGTCTATGGCTACACCTTC. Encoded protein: CASSYDRVYGYTF.

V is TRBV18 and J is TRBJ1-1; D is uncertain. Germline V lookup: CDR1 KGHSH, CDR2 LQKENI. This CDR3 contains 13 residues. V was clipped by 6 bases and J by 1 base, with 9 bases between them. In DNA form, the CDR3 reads TGTGCCAGCTCGCCGGGAGCGAACACTGAAGCTTTCTTT. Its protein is CASSPGANTEAFF.

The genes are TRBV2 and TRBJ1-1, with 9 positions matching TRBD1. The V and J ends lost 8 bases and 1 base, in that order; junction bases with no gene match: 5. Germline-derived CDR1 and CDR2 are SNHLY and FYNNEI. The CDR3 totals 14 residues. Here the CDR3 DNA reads TGTGCCAGCCTCCGGGACAGGGCGAACACTGAAGCTTTCTTT. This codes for CASLRDRANTEAFF.

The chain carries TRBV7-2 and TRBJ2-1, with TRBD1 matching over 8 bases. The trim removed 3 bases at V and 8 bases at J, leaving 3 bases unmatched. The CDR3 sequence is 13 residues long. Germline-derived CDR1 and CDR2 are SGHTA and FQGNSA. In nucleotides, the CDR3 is TGTGCCAGCAGCTTCGACAGGGGCGATGAGCAGTTCTTC. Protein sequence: CASSFDRGDEQFF.

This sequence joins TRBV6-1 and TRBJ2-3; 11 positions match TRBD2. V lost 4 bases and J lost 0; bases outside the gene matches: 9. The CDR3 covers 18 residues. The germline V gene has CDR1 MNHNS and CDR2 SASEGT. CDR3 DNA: TGTGCCAGCAGTGGGGGGCAACTAGCGGGGGTGAGCACAGATACGCAGTATTTT. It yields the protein CASSGGQLAGVSTDTQYF.

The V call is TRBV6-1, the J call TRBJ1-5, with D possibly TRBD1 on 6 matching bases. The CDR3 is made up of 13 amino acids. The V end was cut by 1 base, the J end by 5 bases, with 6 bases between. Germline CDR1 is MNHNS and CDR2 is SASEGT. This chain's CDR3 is CASSEGQDQPQHF. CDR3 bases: TGTGCCAGCAGTGAAGGACAGGATCAGCCCCAGCATTTT.

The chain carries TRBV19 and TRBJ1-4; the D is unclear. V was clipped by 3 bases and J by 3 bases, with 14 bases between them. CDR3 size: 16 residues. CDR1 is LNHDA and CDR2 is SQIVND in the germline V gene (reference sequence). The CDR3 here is CASSMSSASANEKLFF. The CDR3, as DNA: TGTGCCAGTAGTATGTCCAGTGCGAGCGCTAATGAAAAACTGTTTTTT.

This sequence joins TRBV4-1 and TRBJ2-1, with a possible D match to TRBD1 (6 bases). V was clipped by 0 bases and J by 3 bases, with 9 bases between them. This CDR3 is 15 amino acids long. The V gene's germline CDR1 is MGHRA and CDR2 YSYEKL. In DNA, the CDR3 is TGCGCCAGCAGCCAAGATCAGGGGTACTACAATGAGCAGTTCTTC. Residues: CASSQDQGYYNEQFF.

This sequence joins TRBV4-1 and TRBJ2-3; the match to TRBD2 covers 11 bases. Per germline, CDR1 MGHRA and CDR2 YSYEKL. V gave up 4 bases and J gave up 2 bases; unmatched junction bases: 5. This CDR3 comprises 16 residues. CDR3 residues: CASSLGLADNTDTQYF. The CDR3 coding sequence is TGCGCCAGCAGCCTGGGACTAGCGGACAACACAGATACGCAGTATTTT.